Listed here are 30 T cell receptor beta chains from one sample, sequenced in a study of T cells in pancreatic ductal adenocarcinoma. TCRdb's copy holds only in-frame clones and misses some; the assay was immunoSEQ multiplex PCR. There are roughly 17,000 clones in the sample; more than 70% occur only once, and almost 0.95% lies in the top ten. No neoadjuvant therapy was given to the selected pancreatic ductal adenocarcinoma patients before their surgery. Sequencing was done on a sample of PBMCs. The receptors were sampled from a human donor with pancreatic ductal adenocarcinoma.

This clone was seen just once. V is TRBV6-6 and J is TRBJ1-1, with 8 bases matching TRBD1. The germline CDR1 and CDR2 sequences are MNHNY and SVGAGI (reference sequence). There are 14 residues in the CDR3. V shed 5 bases, J shed 2 bases, and the junction held 4 bases outside the gene matches. CDR3 loop: CASSKGQENTEAFF. CDR3 coding DNA: TGTGCCAGCAGTAAGGGACAGGAAAACACTGAAGCTTTCTTT.

CDR3 in amino acids: CASRGGNSPLHF. The CDR3 DNA follows: TGTGCCTCCCGGGGGGGGAATTCACCCCTCCACTTT. The genes are TRBV28 and TRBJ1-6, with a possible D match to TRBD1 (5 bases). The CDR3 runs 12 residues. CDR1 and CDR2 from the germline V gene are MDHEN and SYDVKM. With 11 bases removed from V and 7 bases from J, the gap between germline ends came to 12 bases.

The chain uses TRBV2 and TRBJ1-1; D is possibly TRBD1 (5 bases). V was clipped by 4 bases and J by 0 bases, with 6 bases between them. CDR3 length: 13 amino acids. Germline CDR1 and CDR2: SNHLY and FYNNEI. DNA of the CDR3: TGTGCCAGCAGTGGACAGCTGAACACTGAAGCTTTCTTT. This sequence encodes CASSGQLNTEAFF.

V usage is TRBV28 and J usage is TRBJ2-6; 7 positions match TRBD1. The CDR3 loop spans 14 amino acids. CDR1 is MDHEN and CDR2 is SYDVKM in the germline V gene. Germline trimming cut 5 bases from V and 4 bases from J; bases unmatched to any gene: 2. The CDR3 DNA is TGTGCCAGCAGTGGGACAGCCGGGGCCAACGTCCTGACTTTC. Translating it yields CASSGTAGANVLTF.

This clone has only a few counts. The gene calls are TRBV12-1 and TRBJ1-6. TRBV12-1 is shown as a pseudogene. The CDR3 has 14 amino acids. The CDR3: CASSFCGAGSPLHF. In DNA form, the CDR3 reads TGTGCCAGCAGCTTTTGCGGGGCAGGATCACCCCTCCACTTT.

This clone was counted only a few times. The CDR3 loop reads CASSLTGQGYQPQHF. CDR3 nucleotides: TGTGCCAGCAGTTTAACGGGACAGGGATATCAGCCCCAGCATTTT. This chain connects TRBV28 to TRBJ1-5; TRBD1 agrees at 9 bases. V was pared by 2 bases and J by 5 bases, with 4 bases of the junction left unmatched. The CDR3 is 15 residues long. CDR1 and CDR2 (germline): MDHEN, SYDVKM.

The V and J genes are TRBV28 and TRBJ2-7; D gene unclear. Trimming removed 5 bases at V and 4 bases at J, with 6 bases between. Per germline, CDR1 MDHEN and CDR2 SYDVKM. The CDR3 length is 11 residues. CDR3 residues: CASSPGYEQYF. CDR3 nucleotide sequence: TGTGCCAGCAGTCCCGGGTACGAGCAGTACTTC.

This chain uses TRBV11-2 with TRBJ2-7, with D possibly being TRBD1 (5 bases). In germline, CDR1 is SGHAT, CDR2 FQNNGV. The CDR3 consists of 14 residues. Trimming shortened V by 4 bases and J by 7 bases, and 17 bases separated the two germline ends. The CDR3 loop is CASSSPGSVREQYF. CDR3 DNA: TGTGCCAGCAGCTCCCCAGGGTCGGTTCGGGAGCAGTACTTC.

V gene TRBV5-1 combines with J gene TRBJ2-3; 11 positions match TRBD1. J lost 5 bases, V lost 0 bases, and 5 bases had no gene match. There are 16 residues in the CDR3. Germline V gene data show CDR1 as SGHRS and CDR2 as YFSETQ. The CDR3 is CASSLVGQGVVDTQYF. In nucleotides, the CDR3 is TGCGCCAGCAGCTTGGTGGGACAGGGGGTAGTAGATACGCAGTATTTT.

V and J are TRBV9 and TRBJ1-2; TRBD1 is a possible D gene (5 bases). The CDR3 loop spans 16 amino acids. The ends were cut back, 0 bases at V and 5 bases at J, with 17 bases in the middle. The germline V gene has CDR1 SGDLS and CDR2 YYNGEE. In DNA, the CDR3 is TGTGCCAGCAGCGTAGAGGGAATAGGGACTGATTATGGCTACACCTTC. Protein: CASSVEGIGTDYGYTF. The full variable domain, completed using reference TRBV9 and TRBJ1-2, is DSGVTQTPKHLITATGQRVTLRCSPRSGDLSVYWYQQSLDQGLQFLIQYYNGEERAKGNILERFSAQQFPDLHSELNLSSLELGDSALYFCASSVEGIGTDYGYTFGSGTRLTVV.

V and J are TRBV25-1 and TRBJ2-6, with 8 nucleotides matching TRBD1. CDR3 size: 17 residues. Per germline, CDR1 MGHDK and CDR2 SYGVNS. V lost 4 bases and J lost 3; bases outside the gene matches: 8. The CDR3 DNA reads TGTGCCAGCAGTGGCGGGACAGGTCTACGTGGGGCCAACGTCCTGACTTTC. Translation: CASSGGTGLRGANVLTF.

The chain is built from TRBV4-1 and TRBJ2-5; TRBD1 aligns across 8 bases. The J call is in doubt because the DNA end fits TRBJ2-7 better. The CDR3 length is 15 residues. Germline values: CDR1 MGHRA, CDR2 YSYEKL. CDR3: CASSPDRVSSYEQYF. Written as DNA, the CDR3 is TGCGCCAGCAGCCCGGACAGGGTGTCCTCCTACGAGCAGTACTTC.

The chain joins TRBV4-3 to TRBJ2-7, with a weak D call TRBD2 (6 bases). Trimming removed 0 bases from V and 2 bases from J, with 11 bases in between. The germline CDR1 and CDR2 sequences are LGHNA and YSLEER. The CDR3 extends over 15 amino acids. The CDR3: CASSQETTGAYEQYF. The DNA of the CDR3 is TGCGCCAGCAGCCAAGAAACCACGGGGGCCTACGAGCAGTACTTC.

V gene TRBV9 combines with J gene TRBJ2-3; TRBD1 agrees at 9 bases. Looked up from germline, CDR1 is SGDLS and CDR2 is YYNGEE. There are 16 residues in the CDR3. V lost 3 bases to trimming and J lost 4 bases; unmatched junction nucleotides: 9. CDR3 sequence reads: CASSEQGALHADTQYF. The DNA for the CDR3 is TGTGCCAGCAGCGAACAGGGGGCCCTTCACGCAGATACGCAGTATTTT.

V gene TRBV2 combines with J gene TRBJ2-5; perhaps TRBD2 as D (7 bases). V lost 5 bases to trimming and J lost 5 bases, with 15 bases between them. The CDR3 runs to 14 residues. CDR1 is SNHLY and CDR2 is FYNNEI in the germline V gene. The CDR3 nucleotides read TGTGCCAGCAGTAGGGGGGGACCCGAGGAGACCCAGTACTTC. Residues: CASSRGGPEETQYF.

The CDR3 DNA sequence: TGTGCCAGCAGCGCCAGACAGGGGGCCGTGGAGACCCAGTACTTC. Its translation: CASSARQGAVETQYF. V and J are TRBV9 and TRBJ2-5; 10 nucleotides line up with TRBD1. The CDR3 sequence is 15 residues long. CDR1 is SGDLS, CDR2 YYNGEE, per germline. Trimming took 3 bases from V and 5 from J; bases not matched to a gene: 7.

The chain recombines TRBV7-9 with TRBJ1-1; 9 bases are a match to TRBD1. The V gene end was trimmed by 11 bases and the J gene end by 1 base; junction bases not matched to a gene: 11. Per germline, CDR1 SEHNR and CDR2 FQNEAQ (reference sequence). The CDR3 runs to 15 residues. The CDR3 is CADRNPGQGNTEAFF. The CDR3 DNA sequence: TGTGCCGACCGAAACCCGGGACAGGGGAACACTGAAGCTTTCTTT.

The V gene is TRBV7-2, the J gene TRBJ2-7; D perhaps matches TRBD1 (5 bases). CDR1 is SGHTA and CDR2 is FQGNSA in the germline V gene. This CDR3 is built from 13 residues. The V end lost 2 bases, the J end lost 3 bases, and 8 bases lay between the germline ends. Written as DNA, the CDR3 is TGTGCCAGCAGCTTAAGGGGCCGCTACGAGCAGTACTTC. Translating gives CASSLRGRYEQYF. The full variable domain, its missing parts supplied by reference TRBV7-2 and TRBJ2-7, is GAGVSQSPSNKVTEKGKDVELRCDPISGHTALYWYRQSLGQGLEFLIYFQGNSAPDKSGLPSDRFSAERTGGSVSTLTIQRTQQEDSAVYLCASSLRGRYEQYFGPGTRLTVT.

The gene calls are TRBV25-1 and TRBJ1-3; D might be TRBD1 (6 bases). Between the trimmed V and J ends, which lost 7 bases and 3 bases, there was a span of 10 bases. The CDR3 loop spans 13 amino acids. Germline V gene data show CDR1 as MGHDK and CDR2 as SYGVNS. In DNA form, the CDR3 reads TGTGCCAGCACCCTGACAGGTGGAAACACCATATATTTT. It encodes CASTLTGGNTIYF.

The J gene is TRBJ1-4, the V gene TRBV5-1; no clear D. The CDR3 is 15 amino acids. In germline, CDR1 is SGHRS, CDR2 YFSETQ. The V and J ends lost 4 bases and 5 bases respectively, with 15 bases between them. The CDR3 DNA reads as TGCGCCAGCAGCCCCGGGGATAGGAGAAATGAAAAACTGTTTTTT. This codes for CASSPGDRRNEKLFF.

The sample holds a few counts of this clone. The V call is TRBV5-6, the J call TRBJ1-2; possible D gene TRBD1, 5 bases. This CDR3 is built from 12 residues. V lost 2 bases and J 9 bases, leaving 11 bases between the germline ends. The germline gives CDR1 SGHDT, CDR2 YYEEEE. The CDR3, as DNA: TGTGCCAGCAGCTTCCAACGACAGAGCTACACCTTC. Its protein product is CASSFQRQSYTF.

The chain is built from TRBV5-1 and TRBJ2-2; 10 nucleotides line up with TRBD1. Germline CDR1 SGHRS, CDR2 YFSETQ. The CDR3 has 15 amino acids. With 3 bases clipped from V and 4 bases from J, the junction kept 3 bases outside the gene matches. The DNA of the CDR3 is TGCGCCAGCAGCTGGGGACAGGGGCCCACCGGGGAGCTGTTTTTT. Its translation is CASSWGQGPTGELFF.

The rearrangement links TRBV6-1 to TRBJ1-2; 7 bases align to TRBD1. From germline, CDR1 is MNHNS and CDR2 SASEGT. The CDR3 loop spans 14 amino acids. Trimming took 0 bases from V and 7 from J; bases not matched to a gene: 5. The CDR3: CASSEARGRGGYTF. In DNA, the CDR3 is TGTGCCAGCAGTGAAGCTAGGGGGCGGGGTGGCTACACCTTC.

The V and J genes are TRBV5-1 and TRBJ2-7; 8 bases are shared with TRBD1. Germline CDR1 SGHRS, CDR2 YFSETQ. J gave up 7 bases and V 0 bases, and 9 bases lay outside the gene matches. The CDR3 runs to 15 residues. CDR3 amino acids: CASSLDGQGAREQYF. The CDR3 nucleotides read TGCGCCAGCAGCTTGGATGGACAGGGAGCGCGGGAGCAGTACTTC.

The chain recombines TRBV28 with TRBJ1-1; TRBD1 might be the D (5 bases). Deletions cut 2 bases from V and 1 base from J, with 5 bases between. Germline CDR1 reads MDHEN; CDR2 reads SYDVKM. This CDR3 contains 13 residues. CDR3 DNA sequence: TGTGCCAGCAGTTTAGGACAGAACACTGAAGCTTTCTTT. As protein: CASSLGQNTEAFF.

The V and J genes are TRBV28 and TRBJ1-4; unclear D gene. The length of the CDR3 is 11 residues. Trimming left V 3 bases short and J 7 bases short, with 3 bases between. CDR1 and CDR2 (germline): MDHEN, SYDVKM. Here the CDR3 DNA reads TGTGCCAGCAGTTTCCGTGAAAAACTGTTTTTT. This gives the protein CASSFREKLFF. Full variable domain (remainder filled in from reference TRBV28 and TRBJ1-4): DVKVTQSSRYLVKRTGEKVFLECVQDMDHENMFWYRQDPGLGLRLIYFSYDVKMKEKGDIPEGYSVSREKKERFSLILESASTNQTSMYLCASSFREKLFFGSGTQLSVL.

J is TRBJ2-1 and V is TRBV2; D possibly corresponds to TRBD1 (6 bases). The CDR3 loop spans 14 amino acids. In germline, CDR1 is SNHLY, CDR2 FYNNEI. Trimming cost V 0 bases and J 8 bases, with 11 bases left between them. The CDR3 here is CASSEALQGHEQFF. For the CDR3, the DNA is TGTGCCAGCAGTGAAGCGCTTCAGGGGCATGAGCAGTTCTTC.

The rearrangement uses TRBV6-5 and TRBJ1-2; TRBD1 matches 8 bases. Looked up from germline, CDR1 is MNHEY and CDR2 is SVGAGI. This CDR3 has 14 residues. V lost 0 bases to trimming and J lost 8 bases; unmatched junction nucleotides: 5. The CDR3 sequence: CASSYSTGAGGYTF. The CDR3 DNA reads TGTGCCAGCAGTTACTCGACAGGGGCAGGGGGCTACACCTTC.

The chain employs TRBV5-1 and TRBJ1-6; D unresolved. The CDR3 is 14 residues long. Trimming cost V 2 bases and J 8 bases, with 11 bases left between them. CDR1 SGHRS and CDR2 YFSETQ come from the germline V gene. The CDR3 region is CASSLQTSYSPLHF. In DNA, the CDR3 is TGCGCCAGCAGCTTACAGACGTCATATTCACCCCTCCACTTT.

The CDR3 region is CASSTSGTGALYSNQPQHF. CDR3 nucleotides: TGTGCCAGTAGTACCTCCGGGACAGGGGCGCTATATAGCAATCAGCCCCAGCATTTT. The chain joins TRBV19 to TRBJ1-5, with 10 bases lining up with TRBD1. Germline trimming cut 4 bases from V and 0 bases from J; bases unmatched to any gene: 12. Germline lookup yields CDR1 LNHDA and CDR2 SQIVND (reference sequence). The CDR3 totals 19 residues.